Listed below are T cell receptor beta chains from one sample, sequenced in a study of blood T cell repertoires in COVID-19. Some clones are missing from TCRdb's copy, which holds only in-frame ones; the method was immunoSEQ multiplex PCR. The sample lists around 430,000 clones, around 89% occurring once. The sample consisted of peripheral blood. These receptors all come from a woman aged 50 to 65 with COVID-19, enrolled during active disease. Both conserved end residues are part of each CDR3. D genes are given only for firm matches.

D: .
J: TRBJ2-7
V: TRBV7-6
CDR3: CASSLGKGEQYF

D: TRBD1
J: TRBJ1-5
V: TRBV30
CDR3: CAWSPGGDQPQHF

D: .
J: TRBJ1-4
V: TRBV6-5
CDR3: CASSTTNEKLFF

D: .
J: TRBJ2-7
V: TRBV5-1
CDR3: CASSLGGASYEQYF

D: TRBD2
J: TRBJ2-1
V: TRBV27
CDR3: CASRSLAGEGEQFF

D: .
J: TRBJ2-5
V: TRBV27
CDR3: CASRSTGRQETQYF

D: .
J: TRBJ2-7
V: TRBV11-2
CDR3: CASSLELLSYEQYF

D: TRBD1
J: TRBJ2-3
V: TRBV6-1
CDR3: CASSESRQGVVFRTDTQYF

D: .
J: TRBJ1-2
V: TRBV5-1
CDR3: CASSLAGGDGYTF

D: TRBD1
J: TRBJ2-7
V: TRBV7-2
CDR3: CASSLGIRQGDSYEQYF

D: TRBD1
J: TRBJ1-1
V: TRBV12-3/TRBV12-4
CDR3: CASSAGQGAFF

D: TRBD2
J: TRBJ2-5
V: TRBV13
CDR3: CASSLWGASGGQETQYF

D: TRBD2
J: TRBJ2-7
V: TRBV3-1/TRBV3-2
CDR3: CASSLGDGGGTYEQYF

D: .
J: TRBJ1-5
V: TRBV19
CDR3: CSSGLGSNQPQHF

D: .
J: TRBJ1-3
V: TRBV2
CDR3: CASLLVRGYGNTIYF

D: TRBD1
J: TRBJ1-1
V: TRBV24-1
CDR3: CATSEDRVEGGTEAFF

D: .
J: TRBJ2-1
V: TRBV6-2/TRBV6-3
CDR3: CASSYGGEQFF

D: TRBD2
J: TRBJ2-1
V: TRBV7-9
CDR3: CASTLGLAGGGEQFF

D: .
J: TRBJ2-5
V: TRBV30
CDR3: CAWSVLGGVVMKTQYF

D: TRBD1
J: TRBJ1-1
V: TRBV19
CDR3: CASSPPGTGRWYTEAFF

D: TRBD1
J: TRBJ2-7
V: TRBV10-3
CDR3: CAISEPGTAYEQYF

D: .
J: TRBJ2-7
V: TRBV5-8
CDR3: CASSPHIYYEQYF

D: TRBD1
J: TRBJ1-4
V: TRBV5-1
CDR3: CASSLWTGPNEKLFF

D: TRBD1
J: TRBJ1-1
V: TRBV19
CDR3: CASSTRTGDTEAFF

D: .
J: TRBJ1-1
V: TRBV5-1
CDR3: CASSLRGHLNTEAFF

D: TRBD2
J: TRBJ2-5
V: TRBV7-9
CDR3: CASSSRGGEETQYF

D: TRBD1
J: TRBJ2-3
V: TRBV3-1/TRBV3-2
CDR3: CASSRDRGTDTQYF

D: .
J: TRBJ2-7
V: TRBV2
CDR3: CASSEERLQYF

D: TRBD2
J: TRBJ2-7
V: TRBV30
CDR3: CAWSDKAGYSYEQYF

D: .
J: TRBJ2-7
V: TRBV11-3
CDR3: CASSSTRKGEQYF

D: TRBD1
J: TRBJ2-1
V: TRBV30
CDR3: CAWSEGASYNEQFF

D: .
J: TRBJ2-5
V: TRBV29-1
CDR3: CSVATGSSETQYF

D: TRBD1
J: TRBJ2-7
V: TRBV30
CDR3: CAGEGTGGPYEQYF